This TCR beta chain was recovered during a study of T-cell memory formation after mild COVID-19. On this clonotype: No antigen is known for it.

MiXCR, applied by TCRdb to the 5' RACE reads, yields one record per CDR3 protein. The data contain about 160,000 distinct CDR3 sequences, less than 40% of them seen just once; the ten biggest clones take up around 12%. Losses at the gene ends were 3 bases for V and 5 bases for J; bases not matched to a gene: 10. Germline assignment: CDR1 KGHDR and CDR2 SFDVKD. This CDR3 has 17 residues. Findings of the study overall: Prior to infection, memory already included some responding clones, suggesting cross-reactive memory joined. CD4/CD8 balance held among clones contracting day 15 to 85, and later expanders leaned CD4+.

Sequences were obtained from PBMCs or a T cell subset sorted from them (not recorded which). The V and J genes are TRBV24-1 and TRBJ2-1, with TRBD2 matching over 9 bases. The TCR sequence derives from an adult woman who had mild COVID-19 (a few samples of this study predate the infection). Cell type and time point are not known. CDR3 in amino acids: CATSDRILAGLNNEQFF. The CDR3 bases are TGTGCCACCAGTGATCGGATACTAGCGGGCCTGAACAATGAGCAGTTCTTC.